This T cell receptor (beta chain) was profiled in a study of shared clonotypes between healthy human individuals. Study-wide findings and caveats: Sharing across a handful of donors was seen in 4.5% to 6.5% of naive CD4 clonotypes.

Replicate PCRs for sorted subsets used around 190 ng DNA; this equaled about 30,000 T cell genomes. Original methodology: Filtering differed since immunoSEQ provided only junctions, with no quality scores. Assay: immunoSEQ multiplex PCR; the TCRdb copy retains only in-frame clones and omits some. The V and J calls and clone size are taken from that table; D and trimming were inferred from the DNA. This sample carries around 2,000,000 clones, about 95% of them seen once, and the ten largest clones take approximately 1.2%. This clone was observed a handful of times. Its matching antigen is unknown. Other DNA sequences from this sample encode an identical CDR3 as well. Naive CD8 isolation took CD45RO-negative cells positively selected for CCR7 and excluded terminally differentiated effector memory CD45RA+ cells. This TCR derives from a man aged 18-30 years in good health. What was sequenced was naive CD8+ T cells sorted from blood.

CDR3 coding DNA: TGCGCCAGCAGCTTTCAGGGCTACGAGCAGTACTTC. As protein: CASSFQGYEQYF. This chain joins TRBV5-1 and TRBJ2-7, with D perhaps matching TRBD1 (5 bases). The CDR3 is made up of 12 amino acids. V was cut by 2 bases and J by 3 bases, with 6 bases left in between. Germline V CDR1 and CDR2: SGHRS, YFSETQ.